Below are 18 T cell receptor beta chains sequenced from a single sample in a study of cytomegalovirus exposure and HLA in healthy donors. Vbeta (60) and Jbeta (13) primers were used in the PCR. The data were produced by immunoSEQ multiplex PCR, yet TCRdb's version contains in-frame clones alone and is incomplete. This listing includes some 72,000 clones. Source material: PBMCs. These TCRs come from a man aged 35 to 55 in good health and CMV-seronegative.

The gene calls are TRBV19 and TRBJ2-7, with TRBD1 identical over 8 bases. Germline CDR1 is LNHDA and CDR2 is SQIVND (reference sequence). The CDR3 contains 14 residues. Unmatched junction bases numbered 5, after V lost 3 bases and J lost 4 bases. The CDR3 nucleotides read TGTGCCAGTAGTATTTCGCAGGGGGCTTACGAGCAGTACTTC. It specifies CASSISQGAYEQYF.

The chain combines TRBV7-9 with TRBJ1-1; D gene unclear. Looked up from germline, CDR1 is SEHNR and CDR2 is FQNEAQ (reference sequence). The CDR3 runs 14 residues. Deletions cut 2 bases from V and 0 bases from J, with 7 bases between. The CDR3 region has the DNA TGTGCCAGCAGCTTAAACTCCCTGAACACTGAAGCTTTCTTT. The encoded protein is CASSLNSLNTEAFF.

This chain uses TRBV15 with TRBJ2-2; possible D gene TRBD1, 6 bases. The CDR3 runs to 15 residues. Germline-derived CDR1 and CDR2 are LNHNV and YYDKDF (reference sequence). Trimming pared 4 bases from V and 7 bases from J, leaving 16 bases between. The chain's CDR3 is CATSIQGQPLGELFF. The CDR3, as DNA: TGTGCCACCAGCATACAAGGACAGCCGCTCGGGGAGCTGTTTTTT.

The chain carries TRBV7-9 and TRBJ2-3; tentative D call: TRBD1 (5 bases). Trimming took 5 bases from V and 5 from J, leaving 14 bases between them. There are 14 residues in the CDR3. CDR1 SEHNR and CDR2 FQNEAQ come from the germline V gene (reference sequence). The CDR3 bases are TGTGCCAGCAGCGTGGGGCAGAGCTTAGATACGCAGTATTTT. Translated: CASSVGQSLDTQYF.

The CDR3: CASRYGQGFTDTQYF. CDR3 DNA: TGTGCCAGCAGATACGGACAGGGGTTCACAGATACGCAGTATTTT. V is TRBV7-9 and J is TRBJ2-3, with 9 bases lining up with TRBD1. This CDR3 is built from 15 residues. J lost 2 bases, V lost 6 bases, and 6 bases had no gene match. Germline V gene sequence: CDR1 SEHNR, CDR2 FQNEAQ (reference sequence).

For the CDR3, the DNA is TGTGCCACCCAAATGAGACAGGGGGATTATTACGAGCAGTACTTC. Amino acids: CATQMRQGDYYEQYF. The chain uses TRBV6-6 and TRBJ2-5, with 9 nucleotides matching TRBD1. The end of the DNA aligns better with TRBJ2-7, so the J call may be wrong. Germline V gene lookup returns CDR1 MNHNY and CDR2 SVGAGI (reference sequence). The CDR3 runs to 15 residues.

The chain uses TRBV2 and TRBJ2-1; D ambiguous. Between the trimmed V and J ends, which lost 4 bases and 0 bases, there was a span of 10 bases. CDR1 is SNHLY, CDR2 FYNNEI, per germline. The CDR3 covers 15 residues. The CDR3 protein is CASSVRPSSYNEQFF. The DNA of the CDR3 is TGTGCCAGCAGTGTGAGGCCCAGCTCCTACAATGAGCAGTTCTTC.

V gene TRBV2 combines with J gene TRBJ1-1, with D unresolved. V lost 6 bases, J lost 3 bases, and 14 bases lay in between. Germline CDR1 and CDR2: SNHLY and FYNNEI. This CDR3 contains 14 residues. The CDR3: CASSAGGSHTEAFF. Written as DNA, the CDR3 is TGTGCCAGCAGCGCGGGAGGTTCACACACTGAAGCTTTCTTT.

The CDR3 reads CASSQAGGLLEQYF. CDR3 nucleotide sequence: TGTGCCAGCAGCCAAGCAGGGGGCTTGCTCGAGCAGTACTTC. The chain carries TRBV4-2 and TRBJ2-7; the match to TRBD1 covers 8 bases. The V gene end was trimmed by 1 base and the J gene end by 6 bases; junction bases not matched to a gene: 5. The germline gives CDR1 LGHNA, CDR2 YNFKEQ. This CDR3 spans 14 amino acids.

The V call is TRBV6-1, the J call TRBJ2-5; TRBD2 agrees at 7 bases. Germline assignment: CDR1 MNHNS and CDR2 SASEGT. This CDR3 is built from 13 residues. Trimming took 8 bases from V and 2 from J; bases not matched to a gene: 5. The CDR3 is CASETSLQETQYF. Written as DNA, the CDR3 is TGTGCCAGCGAGACTAGCCTACAAGAGACCCAGTACTTC.

This chain links TRBV13 with TRBJ1-5, with TRBD1 matching over 8 bases. The CDR3 spans 15 residues. Trimming at V came to 0 bases and at J to 6 bases, leaving 4 bases not matched to a gene. Germline assignment: CDR1 PRHDT and CDR2 FYEKMQ (reference sequence). The DNA for the CDR3 is TGTGCCAGCAGCTTAGGGTCGGACAGGGCTCAGCCCCAGCATTTT. Translated: CASSLGSDRAQPQHF.

The chain couples TRBV9 to TRBJ1-2; TRBD1 aligns across 12 bases. Germline CDR1 is SGDLS and CDR2 is YYNGEE. The CDR3 runs 17 residues. V lost 0 bases to trimming and J lost 4 bases; unmatched junction nucleotides: 7. CDR3 DNA sequence: TGTGCCAGCAGCGTAGCTGGGACAGGGGGCGGTGTCTATGGCTACACCTTC. It encodes CASSVAGTGGGVYGYTF.

The chain is built from TRBV7-2 and TRBJ1-2, with D perhaps matching TRBD1 (5 bases). CDR1 SGHTA and CDR2 FQGNSA come from the germline V gene. Trimming shortened V by 1 base and J by 4 bases, and 13 bases separated the two germline ends. The CDR3 consists of 15 residues. The CDR3 DNA follows: TGTGCCAGCAGCTTAGGCCCGGGGGAGGGCTATGGCTACACCTTC. Protein sequence: CASSLGPGEGYGYTF.

The chain couples TRBV7-8 to TRBJ2-7; no clear D. The length of the CDR3 is 13 residues. The germline gives CDR1 SGHVS, CDR2 FQNEAQ. Trimming took 3 bases from V and 1 from J, leaving 7 bases between them. CDR3 nucleotides: TGTGCCAGCAGCTTGTCCTCTTCCTACGAGCAGTACTTC. Its protein is CASSLSSSYEQYF.

This rearrangement joins TRBV9 to TRBJ2-1; 7 bases are a match to TRBD1. The length of the CDR3 is 15 residues. The V and J ends lost 4 bases and 3 bases, in that order; junction bases with no gene match: 7. CDR1 and CDR2 from the germline V gene are SGDLS and YYNGEE. CDR3 sequence: CASSKTGTDYNEQFF. DNA of the CDR3: TGTGCCAGCAGCAAGACCGGGACAGACTACAATGAGCAGTTCTTC.

The chain is built from TRBV5-1 and TRBJ2-5; 8 positions agree with TRBD2. V was pared by 0 bases and J by 1 base, with 5 bases of the junction left unmatched. Germline V lookup: CDR1 SGHRS, CDR2 YFSETQ. The CDR3 has 16 amino acids. The CDR3, as DNA: TGCGCCAGCAGCTTGGTCGCTAGCGGGTTCCAAGAGACCCAGTACTTC. Protein: CASSLVASGFQETQYF. The full variable domain, with the rest looked up from reference TRBV5-1 and TRBJ2-5, is KAGVTQTPRYLIKTRGQQVTLSCSPISGHRSVSWYQQTPGQGLQFLFEYFSETQRNKGNFPGRFSGRQFSNSRSEMNVSTLELGDSALYLCASSLVASGFQETQYFGPGTRLLVL.

V gene TRBV15 combines with J gene TRBJ1-5, with TRBD1 identical over 8 bases. V lost 2 bases, J lost 0 bases, and 3 bases stayed unmatched. The CDR3 contains 16 residues. Germline CDR1 and CDR2: LNHNV and YYDKDF (reference sequence). The DNA for the CDR3 is TGTGCCACCAGCAGACGGACAGGGAGTAGCAATCAGCCCCAGCATTTT. Translation gives CATSRRTGSSNQPQHF.

The rearrangement joins TRBV2 to TRBJ1-6, with TRBD1 identical over 12 bases. Germline CDR1 SNHLY, CDR2 FYNNEI. There are 16 residues in the CDR3. V lost 6 bases, J lost 7 bases, and 7 bases stayed unmatched. CDR3 protein: CASSWDRGRLNSPLHF. DNA of the CDR3: TGTGCCAGCAGCTGGGACAGGGGGCGCCTGAATTCACCCCTCCACTTT.